This TCR beta chain was identified during a study of identifying expanded T cells in peripheral blood (dated by TCRdb to the late 2010s). Regarding the research as a whole: Four technical replicates, made by sequencing separate aliquots from the same pool of genomic DNA, were compared pairwise.

Here is what the overall study found, with its caveats: The authors expected that over much longer intervals, such as months to years, biological variance in healthy repertoires might increase even further. Across all healthy-donor time intervals, the beta-binomial model significantly cut both the number of clones called differentially abundant and the false-positive rate. In all healthy donors, the variance in clone template counts between samples taken two to three weeks apart rose significantly as total template count increased. The binomial model flagged around 1.2 differentially abundant clones between technical replicates, compared with about 16 over two weeks and 19 to 20 over roughly 4 weeks.

The immunoSEQ Assay, which relies on bias-controlled multiplex PCR amplification of genomic DNA, was used to profile TCRbeta CDR3 regions. Processing in the source paper ran as follows. To quantify the absolute abundance of each unique TCRbeta CDR3 region, the sequences were collapsed and filtered. Differential abundance was tested with a binomial (Fisher-equivalent) model and with a beta-binomial model adding time-dependent variance fitted from healthy donors. Clones with fewer than 5 combined templates were removed, and differential abundance was called for clones with a Benjamini-Hochberg FDR below 0.01. Beta-binomial variance was modeled as a function of total template count across the two samples using the form v = (b*log(k)+a)^2. TCRdb limited this immuneACCESS table to in-frame rearrangements with V and J called. A share of clones is missing; checked studies link under half to unresolved V genes, and the rest is unexplained. The V and J calls and clone size were taken over from that table, and D and trimming were inferred from the DNA. This sample has around 75,000 clones in its table, and approximately 87% of those were observed once. In total, the top ten clones hold over 2.5% of the sample.

No immune events such as infections were documented for the healthy donors during the collection period. To calibrate time-dependent variance in a beta-binomial model of T-cell clone differential abundance, blood repertoires from healthy donors were used as a training cohort. There were roughly ten healthy donors in the training cohort, of whom 3 were female and 7 were male. The donors were between about 29 and 64 years old, with an average age of 43 years. Whole blood from each healthy donor was obtained from a commercial supplier and was collected at three time points around 2 weeks apart. Genomic DNA was extracted from unsorted whole blood for immunosequencing. About this clone: No cognate antigen has been identified for it. The record has no base qualities; no much larger clone is one base away.

The V and J ends are trimmed by 3 bases and 7 bases, leaving 13 bases between them. As encoded in the germline V gene (reference sequence), CDR1 is GTSNPN while CDR2 is SVGIG. Measured from the cysteine to the phenylalanine, the CDR3 is 14 residues long. CDR3 DNA only is kept here, 42 bases in frame from base 1. The receptor was isolated from a person between 18 and 75 years old in good health. The sequence links TRBV30 to TRBJ1-6; a tentative D call is TRBD1 (6 bases match). Material: blood. The CDR3 has the sequence CAWSGGAQNSPLHF. The DNA reads as follows: TGTGCCTGGAGCGGGGGCGCTCAGAATTCACCCCTCCACTTT. The reference TRBV30 and TRBJ1-6 proteins fill in what lies around the CDR3, so the full variable domain reads SQTIHQWPATLVQPVGSPLSLECTVEGTSNPNLYWYRQAAGRGLQLLFYSVGIGQISSEVPQNLSASRPQDRQFILSSKKLLLSDSGFYLCAWSGGAQNSPLHFGNGTRLTVT.